This T cell receptor beta chain was recovered during a study of CD8 T cells in ankylosing spondylitis. Study-level results: Matched ankylosing spondylitis synovial fluid reportedly contained a significantly enriched population of disease-linked clones. Several of the motif variants were reported before in synovial fluid and blood from reactive arthritis.

This CDR3 is 12 amino acids long. The V and J ends lost 6 bases and 5 bases respectively, with 10 bases between them. Germline V lookup: CDR1 SNHLY, CDR2 FYNNEI. MiXCR, applied by TCRdb to the 5' RACE reads, yields one record per CDR3 protein. The table shows 150,000 to 200,000 distinct CDR3 sequences, with around 32% occurring only once. On this clonotype: Its specificity is not known.

The chain combines TRBV2 with TRBJ1-2; TRBD1 might be the D (6 bases). The sequence was obtained from a male donor with ankylosing spondylitis. Specimen: synovial fluid, either unsorted or a sorted T cell fraction (not recorded which). DNA of the CDR3: TGTGCCAGCAGGGACAGCTGGTATGGCTACACCTTC. Its translation: CASRDSWYGYTF.